The T cell receptor beta chain described here comes from a study of cytomegalovirus exposure and HLA in healthy donors. Study findings and constraints: Analysis was carried out at a later point, and it linked a missense DCLRE1C variant to TCR beta V- and J-gene trimming. Immune exposure data for these donors was limited to CMV serostatus. The investigators catalogued 150 or so TCR beta chains as cytomegalovirus-associated.

The PCR was carried out with 60 Vbeta primers and 13 Jbeta primers. Some clones are missing from TCRdb's copy, which holds only in-frame ones; the method was immunoSEQ multiplex PCR. The table includes approximately 240,000 clones, around 88% detected once. A word on this clone: Its matching antigen is unknown.

The receptor was derived from a woman under 30 in good health and CMV-seronegative. Sequenced sample: PBMCs.

CDR3: CASRPTSGSGTGELFF. CDR3 bases: TGTGCCAGCAGGCCCACTAGCGGGAGTGGAACCGGGGAGCTGTTTTTT. This sequence joins TRBV2 and TRBJ2-2, with 11 bases fitting TRBD2. V dropped 6 bases and J dropped 5; count of bases not matched to a gene: 8. The CDR3 spans 16 residues. Germline V lookup: CDR1 SNHLY, CDR2 FYNNEI.